These 7 T cell receptor beta chains share one sample of origin, sequenced in a study of blood T cell repertoires in COVID-19. The data were produced by immunoSEQ multiplex PCR, yet TCRdb's version contains in-frame clones alone and is incomplete. The sample has roughly 26,000 clones; approximately 80% are singletons. Sequences were obtained from peripheral blood. These receptors originate from a human donor in a cohort sampled during active COVID-19.

The chain has TRBV7-9 and TRBJ1-5; 11 bases match TRBD1. V was pared by 4 bases and J by 1 base, with 3 bases of the junction left unmatched. CDR3 length: 16 amino acids. Germline-derived CDR1 and CDR2 are SEHNR and FQNEAQ (reference sequence). The CDR3 coding sequence is TGTGCCAGCAGCTGGGGGACAGGGGGAAGCAATCAGCCCCAGCATTTT. Its translation is CASSWGTGGSNQPQHF.

The V and J genes are TRBV30 and TRBJ2-7; perhaps TRBD2 as D (6 bases). The ends were cut back, 6 bases at V and 2 bases at J, with 14 bases in the middle. Germline-derived CDR1 and CDR2 are GTSNPN and SVGIG (reference sequence). The CDR3 length is 13 residues. Here the CDR3 DNA reads TGTGCCTGTGAGCGGGTAGTCCCCTACGAGCAGTACTTC. It yields the protein CACERVVPYEQYF.

This clone was picked up a small number of times. The chain uses TRBV3-1 (or the pseudogene TRBV3-2) and TRBJ2-2, with 7 bases lining up with TRBD1. In germline, CDR1 is LGHDT, CDR2 YNNKEL (reference sequence). With 5 bases clipped from V and 3 bases from J, the junction kept 6 bases outside the gene matches. There are 15 residues in the CDR3. CDR3 sequence (DNA): TGTGCCAGCAGCGGAACAGGGGCGGACACCGGGGAGCTGTTTTTT. Translating gives CASSGTGADTGELFF.

V usage is TRBV27 and J usage is TRBJ1-5, with a tentative D call TRBD1 (6 bases). The CDR3 extends over 14 amino acids. The V gene lost 3 bases and the J gene lost 2 bases, with 8 bases spanning the gap. Germline V gene lookup returns CDR1 MNHEY and CDR2 SMNVEV (reference sequence). The CDR3 nucleotides are TGTGCCAGCAGTTTTTCAGGGGGCAATCAGCCCCAGCATTTT. Translated: CASSFSGGNQPQHF.

The rearrangement uses TRBV24-1 and TRBJ2-1; TRBD2 matches 14 bases. Germline trimming cut 4 bases from V and 4 bases from J; bases unmatched to any gene: 14. CDR1 is KGHDR, CDR2 SFDVKD, per germline. This CDR3 comprises 20 residues. The CDR3 spells CATSEHGLAGGPTSYNEQFF. The CDR3 DNA follows: TGTGCCACCAGTGAACACGGACTAGCGGGGGGTCCTACGTCTTACAATGAGCAGTTCTTC.

The chain employs TRBV10-2 and TRBJ1-2, with D possibly matching TRBD1 (5 bases). Trimming left V 0 bases short and J 8 bases short, with 16 bases between. Looked up from germline, CDR1 is WSHSY and CDR2 is SAAADI. This CDR3 comprises 15 residues. The CDR3, as DNA: TGCGCCAGCAGTGAGTCGCAGCCAGGGTTATACGGCTACACCTTC. It yields the protein CASSESQPGLYGYTF.

A few counts support this clone. The chain combines TRBV5-6 with TRBJ2-7, with TRBD1 as a possible D gene (7 bases). Trimming stripped 5 bases from V and 6 bases from J, with 18 bases between. This CDR3 has 14 residues. CDR1 is SGHDT and CDR2 is YYEEEE in the germline V gene. The CDR3 DNA sequence: TGTGCCAGCAGGTTGACGGAGGGGGCCGTCGAGCAGTACTTC. As protein: CASRLTEGAVEQYF. The full variable domain, rest sourced from reference TRBV5-6 and TRBJ2-7, is DAGVTQSPTHLIKTRGQQVTLRCSPKSGHDTVSWYQQALGQGPQFIFQYYEEEERQRGNFPDRFSGHQFPNYSSELNVNALLLGDSALYLCASRLTEGAVEQYFGPGTRLTVT.